There are many counts of the clone carrying this T cell receptor beta chain. TCRdb reprocessed the 5' RACE reads via MiXCR and lists one record per CDR3 protein. The table lists 30,000 to 40,000 distinct CDR3 sequences, more than 6.5% of them singletons, with 8.5% to 10% in the top ten. The sample belongs to a study of spatial heterogeneity in lung cancer. Study information: Patients with untreated early-stage non-small cell lung cancer, numbering some 72, were the donors. Where present, follow-up PBMC were sequenced a median of about two years after resection.

This CDR3 contains 16 residues. V dropped 2 bases and J dropped 2; count of bases not matched to a gene: 7. Germline CDR1 reads SGHNT; CDR2 reads YYREEE (reference sequence). Time point defined: blood at routine non-recurrence follow-up after resection. Whole RNA, isolated from tumor, nontumor lung or frozen PBMC, was sequenced without prior sorting. The sequence derives from a male donor with early-stage non-small cell lung cancer. This chain joins TRBV5-4 and TRBJ2-7; 10 bases are a match to TRBD1. The source material was PBMCs, sampled at follow-up. In DNA, the CDR3 is TGTGCCAGCAGCTTTGCGGGTGGACAGGGGGCCTACGAGCAGTACTTC. It encodes CASSFAGGQGAYEQYF. The full variable domain, rest sourced from reference TRBV5-4 and TRBJ2-7, is ETGVTQSPTHLIKTRGQQVTLRCSSQSGHNTVSWYQQALGQGPQFIFQYYREEENGRGNFPPRFSGLQFPNYSSELNVNALELDDSALYLCASSFAGGQGAYEQYFGPGTRLTVT.